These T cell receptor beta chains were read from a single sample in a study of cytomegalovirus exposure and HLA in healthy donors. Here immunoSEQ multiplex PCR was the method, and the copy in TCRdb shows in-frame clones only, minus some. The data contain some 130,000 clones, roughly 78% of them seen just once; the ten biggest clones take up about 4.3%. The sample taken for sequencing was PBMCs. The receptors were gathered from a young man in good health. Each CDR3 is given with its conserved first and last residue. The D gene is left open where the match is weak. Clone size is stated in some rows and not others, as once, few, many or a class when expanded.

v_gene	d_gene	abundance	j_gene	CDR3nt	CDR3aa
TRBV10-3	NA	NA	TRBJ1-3	TGTGCCATCGGGCCCCAGGGGTCGGCTGGAAACACCATATATTTT	CAIGPQGSAGNTIYF
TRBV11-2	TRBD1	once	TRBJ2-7	TGTGCCAGCAGCTTAGCAGGGACAGAGCCGTACGAGCAGTACTTC	CASSLAGTEPYEQYF
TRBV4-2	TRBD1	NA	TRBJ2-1	TGTGCCAGTAGTCCCCTCAGGGGGCTAGGCAATGAGCAGTTCTTC	CASSPLRGLGNEQFF
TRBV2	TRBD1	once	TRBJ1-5	TGTGCCAGCAGCGGACAGGCCCAAGGCAATCAGCCCCAGCATTTT	CASSGQAQGNQPQHF
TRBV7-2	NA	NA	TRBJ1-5	TGTGCCAGCAGCTTGGACAGAAACAATCAGCCCCAGCATTTT	CASSLDRNNQPQHF
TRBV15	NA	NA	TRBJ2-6	TGTGCCACCAGCAGAGACCAGGATTACGGGGCCAACGTCCTGACTTTC	CATSRDQDYGANVLTF
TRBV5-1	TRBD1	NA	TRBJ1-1	TGCGCCAGCAGACGCACAGGGGGCTACACTGAAGCTTTCTTT	CASRRTGGYTEAFF
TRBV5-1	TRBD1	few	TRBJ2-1	TGCGCCAGCAGGCCGGGACAGGGCAATGAGCAGTTCTTC	CASRPGQGNEQFF
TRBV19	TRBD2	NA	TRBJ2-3	TGTGCCAGCGCCGGGACTAGCAAGGAACATACGCAGTATTTT	CASAGTSKEHTQYF
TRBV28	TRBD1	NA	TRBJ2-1	TGTGCCAGCAGTACCCCGGACAGGATCAATGAGCAGTTCTTC	CASSTPDRINEQFF
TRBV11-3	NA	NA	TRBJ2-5	TGTGCCAGCAGCTTAGGAGAGGGTGGAGAGACCCAGTACTTC	CASSLGEGGETQYF
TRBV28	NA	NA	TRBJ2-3	TGTGCCAGCCAAATTGGGAGATGGGACACAGATACGCAGTATTTT	CASQIGRWDTDTQYF
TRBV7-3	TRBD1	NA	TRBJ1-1	TGTGCCAGCAGCCGCGACAGGGGGCAGGACACTGAAGCTTTCTTT	CASSRDRGQDTEAFF
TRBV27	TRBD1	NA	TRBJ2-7	TGTGCCAGCAGTTCCGGGACAGGGACTTGGGAGCAGTACTTC	CASSSGTGTWEQYF